This is a list of T cell receptor beta chains from one sample in a study of PD-1 blockade in classical Hodgkin lymphoma. The protocol was immunoSEQ multiplex PCR, while the TCRdb copy is restricted to in-frame clones and leaves out a portion. The repertoire holds about 3,000 clones, with about 71% as singletons. Sequenced material: CD8+ T cells from blood, taken at baseline. These TCRs come from a human donor with classical Hodgkin lymphoma. CDR3s include the opening cysteine and the closing phenylalanine or tryptophan. D genes are given only for firm matches. Clone sizes are given selectively: once, few, many, or a class where the clone is expanded.

j_call | d_call | clone_size | v_call | cdr3_nt | cdr3_aa
TRBJ1-1 | . | . | TRBV14 | TGTGCCAGCAGCCAAGACCTACTAACTGAAGCTTTCTTT | CASSQDLLTEAFF
TRBJ1-6 | TRBD1 | few | TRBV14 | TGTGCCAGCAGCCAAGATCAGGGGGCAGGGTCACCCCTCCACTTT | CASSQDQGAGSPLHF
TRBJ1-1 | . | once | TRBV9 | TGTGCCAGCAGCGTAGGGGCGGGGGCATGGACTGAAGCTTTCTTT | CASSVGAGAWTEAFF
TRBJ2-6 | . | . | TRBV23-1 | TGCGCCAGCAGTCACTCTAATGGACAGAATTACTCTGAGGCCAACGTCCTGACTTTC | CASSHSNGQNYSEANVLTF
TRBJ1-2 | . | . | TRBV7-9 | TGTGCCAGCGCTATGGGCGGATCTAACTATGGCTACACCTTC | CASAMGGSNYGYTF
TRBJ2-5 | . | . | TRBV10-3 | TGTGCCATCAGTGATGGGTACCAAGAGACCCAGTACTTC | CAISDGYQETQYF
TRBJ1-2 | TRBD1 | . | TRBV4-3 | TGCGCCAGCAGCCAAGTGGGCCGAGGGGGCGGAGGCTACACCTTC | CASSQVGRGGGGYTF
TRBJ2-7 | TRBD2 | few | TRBV4-3 | TGCGCCAGCAGCCAAGATTCCCGCGGGGGGACCTACGAGCAGTACTTC | CASSQDSRGGTYEQYF
TRBJ1-1 | . | . | TRBV27 | TGTGCCAGCAGACAGGGACCCCTAGCTGAAGCTTTCTTT | CASRQGPLAEAFF
TRBJ1-1 | TRBD1 | . | TRBV7-9 | TGTGCCGGAAGGGGGCCCATGAACACTGAAGCTTTCTTT | CAGRGPMNTEAFF
TRBJ2-2 | TRBD1 | . | TRBV30 | TGTGCCACCGGGACAGAGCACACCGGGGAGCTGTTTTTT | CATGTEHTGELFF